The clone carrying this T cell receptor beta chain turned up a few times. cDNA prepared by RNA extraction and subsequent reverse transcription served as the template for sequencing. Method: immunoSEQ multiplex PCR; TCRdb's copy keeps in-frame clones and lacks some. This table holds about 210,000 clones, approximately 45% found once. Treatment denoted: oral pan-JAK inhibitor, 5-10 mg twice daily. Peripheral blood and lesional scalp punch biopsies came from alopecia areata patients. This CDR3 region has 15 residues. Germline V gene lookup returns CDR1 SGHVS and CDR2 FQNEAQ. Trimming shortened V by 5 bases and J by 4 bases, and 17 bases separated the two germline ends. The data originate from a study of CD8+ T cells in alopecia areata.

The genes are TRBV7-8 and TRBJ1-2; TRBD1 might be the D (6 bases). Here the sequenced sample was CD4+ T cells sorted from blood, taken at approximately week 37, from a patient treated with tofacitinib. The sequence derives from a human donor with alopecia areata. The CDR3 here is CASSLTSTGIYGYTF. CDR3 nucleotides: TGTGCCAGCAGCCTAACTTCCACAGGGATCTATGGCTACACCTTC.